These 14 T cell receptor beta chains were all obtained from the same sample, sequenced in a study of blood T cell repertoires in COVID-19. The repertoire was sequenced with immunoSEQ multiplex PCR; TCRdb's copy has only in-frame clones and lacks some. The sample carries approximately 90,000 clones, less than 90% recorded once. The sequenced sample consisted of peripheral blood. The receptors derive from a man in his 60s with acute or convalescent COVID-19.

This chain links TRBV11-3 with TRBJ2-5; 7 bases are shared with TRBD1. The ends lost 5 bases at V and 3 bases at J; junction bases unmatched: 12. CDR3 length: 16 residues. Germline V gene sequence: CDR1 SGHNT, CDR2 YENEEA. As DNA, the CDR3 is TGTGCCAGCAGCCACGGGGTGACAGGGTTAGAAGAGACCCAGTACTTC. It is translated as CASSHGVTGLEETQYF. The complete variable domain, with remaining parts taken from reference TRBV11-3 and TRBJ2-5, reads EAGVVQSPRYKIIEKKQPVAFWCNPISGHNTLYWYLQNLGQGPELLIRYENEEAVDDSQLPKDRFSAERLKGVDSTLKIQPAELGDSAVYLCASSHGVTGLEETQYFGPGTRLLVL.

This chain links TRBV5-1 with TRBJ1-2; TRBD1 aligns across 9 bases. CDR1 is SGHRS and CDR2 is YFSETQ in the germline V gene. The J segment lost 2 bases and the V segment lost 2 bases, leaving 4 bases of the junction unmatched. The CDR3 totals 15 residues. DNA for the CDR3: TGCGCCAGCAGCTTAGCCGGGACAGGGAACTATGGCTACACCTTC. Translated, it gives CASSLAGTGNYGYTF.

The rearrangement links TRBV4-1 to TRBJ2-7, with D possibly matching TRBD2 (5 bases). The CDR3 has 15 residues. Germline CDR1 is MGHRA and CDR2 is YSYEKL. V dropped 4 bases and J dropped 7 bases, with 20 bases sitting between them. The CDR3 DNA reads as TGCGCCAGCAGCCGCCAACTAGAGCCCCCTAGGGAGCAGTACTTC. It translates to CASSRQLEPPREQYF.

The chain links TRBV7-8 to TRBJ2-7; 8 nucleotides line up with TRBD2. The trim removed 5 bases at V and 5 bases at J, leaving 17 bases unmatched. From germline, CDR1 is SGHVS and CDR2 FQNEAQ. This CDR3 region has 17 residues. The CDR3 DNA is TGTGCCAGCAGCCCCCCGTGGCTAGCGGGCCCGGACCACGAGCAGTACTTC. Its translation: CASSPPWLAGPDHEQYF.

The gene calls are TRBV7-9 and TRBJ2-3; TRBD2 agrees at 8 bases. Trimming removed 2 bases from V and 2 bases from J; junction bases left unmatched: 6. CDR3 length equals 16 residues. Germline CDR1 SEHNR, CDR2 FQNEAQ (reference sequence). The CDR3 loop is CASSLRAGVPTDTQYF. Here the CDR3 DNA reads TGTGCCAGCAGCTTAAGAGCGGGGGTACCCACAGATACGCAGTATTTT. The complete variable domain, with remaining parts taken from reference TRBV7-9 and TRBJ2-3, reads DTGVSQNPRHKITKRGQNVTFRCDPISEHNRLYWYRQTLGQGPEFLTYFQNEAQLEKSRLLSDRFSAERPKGSFSTLEIQRTEQGDSAMYLCASSLRAGVPTDTQYFGPGTRLTVL.

The chain carries TRBV10-3 and TRBJ2-5; TRBD2 is a possible D gene (5 bases). Looked up from germline, CDR1 is ENHRY and CDR2 is SYGVKD. The CDR3 is made up of 15 amino acids. Trimming cost V 6 bases and J 4 bases, with 18 bases left between them. CDR3 protein: CAISTGLREGETQYF. The CDR3 DNA follows: TGTGCCATCAGCACCGGGCTTCGAGAGGGAGAGACCCAGTACTTC.

A single count supports this clone. The rearrangement uses TRBV5-4 and TRBJ1-4; TRBD1 is a possible D gene (6 bases). CDR3 length: 15 residues. From germline, CDR1 is SGHNT and CDR2 YYREEE (reference sequence). V was trimmed by 0 bases and J by 5 bases, leaving 11 bases between them. The CDR3 coding sequence is TGTGCCAGCAGCTTGGTCGACAGGCCGAATGAAAAACTGTTTTTT. Its translation: CASSLVDRPNEKLFF.

The chain combines TRBV19 with TRBJ2-7; the D gene is possibly TRBD1 (5 bases). Germline V gives CDR1 LNHDA, CDR2 SQIVND (reference sequence). The CDR3 covers 14 residues. V lost 5 bases and J lost 8, with 19 bases in between. CDR3 sequence (DNA): TGTGCCAGTAGTCCCGGACAAATATTCTTGAAGCAGTACTTC. Its protein product is CASSPGQIFLKQYF.

This chain joins TRBV6-6 and TRBJ2-3, with 9 nucleotides matching TRBD1. The CDR3 spans 15 residues. V lost 5 bases to trimming and J lost 1 base; unmatched junction nucleotides: 4. CDR1 and CDR2 (germline): MNHNY, SVGAGI (reference sequence). The DNA of the CDR3 is TGTGCCAGCAGTCCTCGGGACAGGGGCACAGATACGCAGTATTTT. As protein: CASSPRDRGTDTQYF.

The chain carries TRBV18 and TRBJ2-5, with D possibly TRBD1 on 6 matching bases. The CDR3 runs 13 residues. The V and J ends lost 6 bases and 4 bases respectively, with 12 bases between them. Germline CDR1 and CDR2: KGHSH and LQKENI. CDR3 region: CASSSLGGETQYF. CDR3 in DNA: TGTGCCAGCTCCTCCCTAGGGGGAGAGACCCAGTACTTC.

The chain employs TRBV5-1 and TRBJ1-1; no firm D call. The CDR3 consists of 15 residues. CDR1 is SGHRS, CDR2 YFSETQ, per germline. The V and J ends lost 2 bases and 4 bases respectively, with 15 bases between them. DNA of the CDR3: TGCGCCAGCAGCTTCTCACTGGTTTCGGGCACTGAAGCTTTCTTT. Protein sequence: CASSFSLVSGTEAFF. The entire variable domain, with the rest obtained from reference TRBV5-1 and TRBJ1-1, is as follows: KAGVTQTPRYLIKTRGQQVTLSCSPISGHRSVSWYQQTPGQGLQFLFEYFSETQRNKGNFPGRFSGRQFSNSRSEMNVSTLELGDSALYLCASSFSLVSGTEAFFGQGTRLTVV.

This chain links TRBV5-4 with TRBJ2-1; D gene uncertain. The CDR3 extends over 14 amino acids. Per the germline V gene, CDR1 is SGHNT and CDR2 is YYREEE (reference sequence). Trimming cost V 0 bases and J 7 bases, with 11 bases left between them. CDR3 residues: CASSLELVKNEQFF. DNA for the CDR3: TGTGCCAGCAGCTTGGAGTTAGTTAAGAATGAGCAGTTCTTC.

The chain uses TRBV5-1 and TRBJ2-2; D not resolved. CDR3 length: 14 amino acids. From germline, CDR1 is SGHRS and CDR2 YFSETQ. V was shortened by 4 bases and J by 0 bases, with 7 bases between the two germline ends. CDR3: CASSPFANTGELFF. CDR3 DNA sequence: TGCGCCAGCAGCCCCTTCGCGAACACCGGGGAGCTGTTTTTT.

The chain uses TRBV7-2 and TRBJ2-1; D is undetermined. This CDR3 spans 12 amino acids. Germline assignment: CDR1 SGHTA and CDR2 FQGNSA. V lost 5 bases, J lost 7 bases, and 9 bases lay in between. CDR3 loop: CASSTQRNEQFF. The CDR3 DNA follows: TGTGCCAGCAGCACTCAAAGAAATGAGCAGTTCTTC.